A selection of T cell receptor beta chains follows, all from one sample in a study of cytomegalovirus exposure and HLA in healthy donors. Assay used: immunoSEQ multiplex PCR; TCRdb lists only in-frame clones, some missing. The sample lists 150,000 to 200,000 clones; around 85% were seen once. Input material: PBMCs. These receptor sequences come from a man younger than 35 in good health and CMV-seropositive. CDR3s include the opening cysteine and the closing phenylalanine or tryptophan. The order of the fields is D gene, V gene, J gene, clone size, CDR3 protein, CDR3 DNA. A D gene is named only where the DNA matches it firmly. Expanded clones get a size class; other rows say once, few or many, or leave the size out.

d_gene: TRBD1
v_gene: TRBV19
j_gene: TRBJ1-1
abundance: NA
CDR3aa: CASSMGQGGAEAFF
CDR3nt: TGTGCCAGTAGTATGGGGCAGGGGGGAGCTGAAGCTTTCTTT

d_gene: NA
v_gene: TRBV30
j_gene: TRBJ1-5
abundance: NA
CDR3aa: CAWSLGGAQPQHF
CDR3nt: TGTGCCTGGAGTCTCGGGGGGGCCCAGCCCCAGCATTTT

d_gene: TRBD1
v_gene: TRBV5-4
j_gene: TRBJ2-7
abundance: NA
CDR3aa: CASSPRQGAPYEQYF
CDR3nt: TGTGCCAGCAGCCCTAGACAGGGGGCCCCCTACGAGCAGTACTTC

d_gene: TRBD2
v_gene: TRBV5-1
j_gene: TRBJ2-3
abundance: NA
CDR3aa: CASSQGTSGAFTDTQYF
CDR3nt: TGCGCCAGCAGCCAAGGGACTAGCGGGGCCTTCACAGATACGCAGTATTTT

d_gene: TRBD2
v_gene: TRBV28
j_gene: TRBJ2-2
abundance: NA
CDR3aa: CAITNGLAGSSGYTGELFF
CDR3nt: TGTGCCATTACTAACGGACTAGCGGGGAGCTCGGGGTACACCGGGGAGCTGTTTTTT

d_gene: NA
v_gene: TRBV27
j_gene: TRBJ1-2
abundance: NA
CDR3aa: CASSSGQHYGYTF
CDR3nt: TGTGCCAGCAGTTCAGGACAGCACTATGGCTACACCTTC

d_gene: NA
v_gene: TRBV19
j_gene: TRBJ1-1
abundance: NA
CDR3aa: CASSIWWQGHLNTEAFF
CDR3nt: TGTGCCAGTAGTATATGGTGGCAGGGGCATTTGAACACTGAAGCTTTCTTT

d_gene: NA
v_gene: TRBV4-2
j_gene: TRBJ2-2
abundance: NA
CDR3aa: CASSQAGRHTGELFF
CDR3nt: TGTGCCAGCAGCCAAGCGGGAAGGCACACCGGGGAGCTGTTTTTT

d_gene: TRBD2
v_gene: TRBV28
j_gene: TRBJ2-1
abundance: NA
CDR3aa: CASSNQAGGGFNEQFF
CDR3nt: TGTGCCAGCAGTAATCAAGCGGGAGGAGGATTCAATGAGCAGTTCTTC

d_gene: NA
v_gene: TRBV27
j_gene: TRBJ1-5
abundance: few
CDR3aa: CASSPPQCSPQHF
CDR3nt: TGTGCCAGCAGTCCACCCCAATGTAGCCCCCAGCATTTT

d_gene: NA
v_gene: TRBV28
j_gene: TRBJ2-2
abundance: once
CDR3aa: CASSLVGAGELFF
CDR3nt: TGTGCCAGCAGTTTAGTAGGGGCCGGGGAGCTGTTTTTT

d_gene: NA
v_gene: TRBV7-9
j_gene: TRBJ1-1
abundance: NA
CDR3aa: CASSPGRGMSTEAFF
CDR3nt: TGTGCCAGCAGCCCCGGACGGGGAATGAGCACTGAAGCTTTCTTT

d_gene: NA
v_gene: TRBV29-1
j_gene: TRBJ2-3
abundance: NA
CDR3aa: CSVEVIEMSGTDTQYF
CDR3nt: TGCAGCGTTGAAGTTATCGAGATGTCGGGCACAGATACGCAGTATTTT

d_gene: TRBD2
v_gene: TRBV2
j_gene: TRBJ2-5
abundance: NA
CDR3aa: CASGGLAGGPETQYF
CDR3nt: TGTGCCAGCGGGGGACTAGCGGGAGGGCCGGAGACCCAGTACTTC

d_gene: NA
v_gene: TRBV6-4
j_gene: TRBJ2-5
abundance: NA
CDR3aa: CASSVFNGETQYF
CDR3nt: TGTGCCAGCAGTGTCTTTAACGGAGAGACCCAGTACTTC

d_gene: TRBD2
v_gene: TRBV28
j_gene: TRBJ2-7
abundance: few
CDR3aa: CASSLLAGRSYEQYF
CDR3nt: TGTGCCAGCAGTTTACTAGCGGGCCGCTCCTACGAGCAGTACTTC

d_gene: TRBD1
v_gene: TRBV11-3
j_gene: TRBJ2-2
abundance: NA
CDR3aa: CASSLWQGDTGELFF
CDR3nt: TGTGCCAGCAGCTTATGGCAGGGGGACACCGGGGAGCTGTTTTTT

d_gene: TRBD2
v_gene: TRBV7-6
j_gene: TRBJ2-3
abundance: NA
CDR3aa: CASSLGLAGGPGGDTQYF
CDR3nt: TGTGCCAGCAGCTTAGGACTAGCGGGAGGCCCGGGAGGAGATACGCAGTATTTT

d_gene: TRBD1
v_gene: TRBV9
j_gene: TRBJ1-2
abundance: NA
CDR3aa: CASSVGPRQGDGYTF
CDR3nt: TGTGCCAGCAGCGTAGGACCCCGGCAGGGGGATGGCTACACCTTC

d_gene: NA
v_gene: TRBV5-1
j_gene: TRBJ2-7
abundance: NA
CDR3aa: CASSLEAGSYEQYF
CDR3nt: TGCGCCAGCAGCTTGGAGGCGGGCTCCTACGAGCAGTACTTC

d_gene: TRBD1
v_gene: TRBV4-1
j_gene: TRBJ2-7
abundance: once
CDR3aa: CASSLLVAGQGVAEQYF
CDR3nt: TGCGCCAGCAGTCTCCTTGTGGCGGGACAGGGGGTGGCCGAGCAGTACTTC

d_gene: NA
v_gene: TRBV29-1
j_gene: TRBJ1-2
abundance: NA
CDR3aa: CSVGGGAHYGYTF
CDR3nt: TGCAGCGTTGGGGGGGGCGCCCACTATGGCTACACCTTC

d_gene: TRBD1
v_gene: TRBV6-6
j_gene: TRBJ1-6
abundance: NA
CDR3aa: CASKPLGTDNSPLHF
CDR3nt: TGTGCCAGCAAACCCTTGGGGACAGATAATTCACCCCTCCACTTT

d_gene: NA
v_gene: TRBV6-6
j_gene: TRBJ1-2
abundance: once
CDR3aa: CASSYPGKDGYTF
CDR3nt: TGTGCCAGCAGTTATCCGGGGAAGGATGGCTACACCTTC

d_gene: NA
v_gene: TRBV28
j_gene: TRBJ2-3
abundance: NA
CDR3aa: CASNRADTQYF
CDR3nt: TGTGCCAGCAACCGGGCAGATACGCAGTATTTT

d_gene: NA
v_gene: TRBV5-4
j_gene: TRBJ2-7
abundance: NA
CDR3aa: CASSSYSAYYEQYF
CDR3nt: TGTGCCAGCAGCTCTTACTCTGCCTACTACGAGCAGTACTTC

d_gene: TRBD1
v_gene: TRBV7-9
j_gene: TRBJ1-1
abundance: NA
CDR3aa: CASSRDRGVNTEAFF
CDR3nt: TGTGCCAGCAGCCGGGACAGGGGCGTGAACACTGAAGCTTTCTTT

d_gene: NA
v_gene: TRBV7-9
j_gene: TRBJ2-7
abundance: NA
CDR3aa: CASSATGTYEQYF
CDR3nt: TGTGCCAGCAGCGCTACAGGGACCTACGAGCAGTACTTC

d_gene: NA
v_gene: TRBV27
j_gene: TRBJ1-1
abundance: NA
CDR3aa: CASSLLNSEGTEAFF
CDR3nt: TGTGCCAGCAGTTTATTGAACTCGGAGGGGACTGAAGCTTTCTTT

d_gene: TRBD2
v_gene: TRBV5-6
j_gene: TRBJ2-5
abundance: few
CDR3aa: CASSLGRGGTQETQYF
CDR3nt: TGTGCCAGCAGCTTGGGACGCGGGGGGACCCAAGAGACCCAGTACTTC

d_gene: NA
v_gene: TRBV28
j_gene: TRBJ2-7
abundance: once
CDR3aa: CASSSPQRETYEQYF
CDR3nt: TGTGCCAGCAGTTCCCCCCAGCGAGAAACCTACGAGCAGTACTTC

d_gene: NA
v_gene: TRBV19
j_gene: TRBJ1-2
abundance: NA
CDR3aa: CASSPGGPRYTF
CDR3nt: TGTGCCAGTAGTCCCGGGGGACCCCGCTACACCTTC

d_gene: TRBD2
v_gene: TRBV6-1
j_gene: TRBJ2-7
abundance: NA
CDR3aa: CASSASSGISYEQYF
CDR3nt: TGTGCCAGCAGTGCGTCTAGCGGGATATCCTACGAGCAGTACTTC

d_gene: TRBD1
v_gene: TRBV19
j_gene: TRBJ1-2
abundance: NA
CDR3aa: CASSLGQGRGYTF
CDR3nt: TGTGCCAGTAGCCTCGGACAGGGGCGAGGCTACACCTTC

d_gene: TRBD2
v_gene: TRBV6-1
j_gene: TRBJ2-5
abundance: NA
CDR3aa: CASSGPGLAETQYF
CDR3nt: TGTGCCAGCAGTGGGCCCGGACTAGCAGAGACCCAGTACTTC

d_gene: TRBD1
v_gene: TRBV18
j_gene: TRBJ2-1
abundance: NA
CDR3aa: CASSPTGGNEQFF
CDR3nt: TGTGCCAGCTCACCGACAGGGGGCAATGAGCAGTTCTTC

d_gene: TRBD1
v_gene: TRBV9
j_gene: TRBJ2-7
abundance: NA
CDR3aa: CASSEGQGRSYEQYF
CDR3nt: TGTGCCAGCAGTGAGGGACAGGGCCGTTCCTACGAGCAGTACTTC

d_gene: TRBD2
v_gene: TRBV7-9
j_gene: TRBJ2-7
abundance: NA
CDR3aa: CASNPQPVGGRLYEQYF
CDR3nt: TGTGCCAGCAACCCACAACCAGTGGGAGGGAGGCTCTACGAGCAGTACTTC

d_gene: NA
v_gene: TRBV4-1
j_gene: TRBJ2-7
abundance: few
CDR3aa: CASSPRDSPYEQYF
CDR3nt: TGCGCCAGCAGCCCGCGGGACAGCCCCTACGAGCAGTACTTC

d_gene: TRBD2
v_gene: TRBV10-2
j_gene: TRBJ2-1
abundance: NA
CDR3aa: CASSSGGDNEQFF
CDR3nt: TGCGCCAGCAGTTCGGGGGGGGACAATGAGCAGTTCTTC

d_gene: NA
v_gene: TRBV27
j_gene: TRBJ2-7
abundance: once
CDR3aa: CASSLSSGGPYEQYF
CDR3nt: TGTGCCAGCAGTTTATCATCAGGGGGGCCCTACGAGCAGTACTTC

d_gene: NA
v_gene: TRBV30
j_gene: TRBJ1-2
abundance: NA
CDR3aa: CAWSNRRGYTF
CDR3nt: TGTGCCTGGAGTAACCGCAGGGGCTACACCTTC

d_gene: TRBD1
v_gene: TRBV6-5
j_gene: TRBJ2-2
abundance: once
CDR3aa: CASTYGTGSIGELFF
CDR3nt: TGTGCCAGCACCTACGGGACAGGGTCGATAGGGGAGCTGTTTTTT

d_gene: NA
v_gene: TRBV18
j_gene: TRBJ2-3
abundance: NA
CDR3aa: CASSLPLPRTDTQYF
CDR3nt: TGTGCCAGCTCACTACCTCTCCCCAGGACAGATACGCAGTATTTT

d_gene: TRBD2
v_gene: TRBV18
j_gene: TRBJ2-3
abundance: NA
CDR3aa: CASSPGYASGDTQYF
CDR3nt: TGTGCCAGCTCACCAGGGTATGCTAGCGGAGATACGCAGTATTTT